This is a list of T cell receptor beta chains from one sample in a study of monozygotic twins with cystic fibrosis. Profiled with immunoSEQ multiplex PCR; TCRdb holds only in-frame clones, not every one. Here the sample spans roughly 11,000 clones, approximately 85% being singletons. The specimen was blood. These TCRs come from a man aged 18 to 29 with cystic fibrosis. Each CDR3 is given with its conserved first and last residue. A D gene is named only where the DNA matches it firmly. Size is stated for part of the rows, as once, few or many counts, or as a class when the clone is expanded.

size	V	J	D	CDR3	DNA
once	TRBV18	TRBJ1-1	.	CASSPGRANTEAFF	TGTGCCAGCTCACCGGGCCGGGCAAACACTGAAGCTTTCTTT
few	TRBV6-5	TRBJ1-5	.	CASSSVISQPQHF	TGTGCCAGCAGTTCGGTCATAAGTCAGCCCCAGCATTTT
.	TRBV4-3	TRBJ2-6	.	CASSQEELGTGANVLTF	TGCGCCAGCAGCCAAGAGGAATTGGGGACTGGGGCCAACGTCCTGACTTTC
.	TRBV18	TRBJ2-1	.	CASSPPLQAYEQFF	TGTGCCAGCTCACCACCTCTCCAGGCATATGAGCAGTTCTTC
.	TRBV7-3	TRBJ2-2	.	CASSQGHNTGELFF	TGTGCCAGCAGCCAAGGACATAACACCGGGGAGCTGTTTTTT
.	TRBV19	TRBJ1-3	.	CASSLQGLSGNTIYF	TGTGCCAGTAGCCTACAGGGCCTCTCTGGAAACACCATATATTTT
.	TRBV30	TRBJ2-1	TRBD2	CAWDIAGGAYNEQFF	TGTGCCTGGGATATAGCGGGAGGCGCCTACAATGAGCAGTTCTTC
.	TRBV10-3	TRBJ2-2	TRBD2	CAISESPPTSARAGELFF	TGTGCCATCAGTGAGTCCCCCCCTACTAGCGCGCGGGCCGGGGAGCTGTTTTTT
.	TRBV9	TRBJ2-7	.	CASSVGPDTRNEQYF	TGTGCCAGCAGCGTGGGCCCGGACACTAGAAACGAGCAGTACTTC
once	TRBV6-4	TRBJ2-7	TRBD2	CASSGGTSGRYEQYF	TGTGCCAGCAGTGGGGGGACTAGCGGGAGGTACGAGCAGTACTTC
few	TRBV4-1	TRBJ2-1	.	CASSPSGLEQFF	TGCGCCAGCAGCCCTTCGGGACTCGAGCAGTTCTTC
few	TRBV7-5	TRBJ1-2	.	CARSLERERDVDGYTF	TGTGCCAGAAGCTTAGAAAGGGAAAGGGATGTAGATGGCTACACCTTC
.	TRBV9	TRBJ2-5	.	CASSIGGGTQYF	TGTGCCAGCAGCATAGGAGGGGGGACCCAGTACTTC
.	TRBV11-2	TRBJ1-6	.	CASSVPRAGAANSPLHF	TGTGCCAGCAGCGTACCCAGGGCAGGCGCGGCTAATTCACCCCTCCACTTT
.	TRBV5-1	TRBJ2-7	TRBD2	CASSLLGVGTSGRLVPYEQYF	TGCGCCAGCAGCTTGTTAGGAGTAGGGACTAGCGGGAGACTCGTCCCCTACGAGCAGTACTTC
.	TRBV5-1	TRBJ2-7	.	CASSPGKSTYEQYF	TGCGCCAGTTCCCCAGGGAAGTCCACCTACGAGCAGTACTTC
.	TRBV7-3	TRBJ1-1	.	CASSSGTYTEAFF	TGTGCCAGCAGCTCCGGGACATACACTGAAGCTTTCTTT
.	TRBV19	TRBJ2-5	TRBD2	CASSMRELGQETQYF	TGTGCCAGTAGTATGCGGGAGTTGGGCCAAGAGACCCAGTACTTC
.	TRBV9	TRBJ2-7	.	CASSVEIEAEQYF	TGTGCCAGCAGCGTAGAAATCGAGGCCGAGCAGTACTTC
.	TRBV9	TRBJ2-1	.	CASSLTRHEQFF	TGTGCCAGCAGCTTGACCAGGCATGAGCAGTTCTTC
.	TRBV27	TRBJ2-1	TRBD2	CASSSRTSGNNEQFF	TGTGCCAGCAGTTCGCGGACTAGCGGTAACAATGAGCAGTTCTTC
once	TRBV6-5	TRBJ2-3	.	CASSYSGATDTQYF	TGTGCCAGCAGTTACTCAGGGGCCACAGATACGCAGTATTTT
.	TRBV18	TRBJ2-3	TRBD2	CASSLGLASDTQYF	TGTGCCAGCTCACTTGGACTAGCGTCAGATACGCAGTATTTT
.	TRBV6-1	TRBJ2-1	.	CASSEWGRGRLNEQFF	TGTGCCAGCAGTGAATGGGGCAGGGGCCGACTCAATGAGCAGTTCTTC
.	TRBV27	TRBJ2-7	TRBD1	CASSALDRAYEQYF	TGTGCCAGCAGTGCACTGGACAGGGCCTACGAGCAGTACTTC
.	TRBV6-6	TRBJ1-5	.	CASTIHPVSQPQHF	TGTGCCAGCACGATTCACCCGGTTAGTCAGCCCCAGCATTTT
few	TRBV29-1	TRBJ1-1	.	CSVERSHTEAFF	TGCAGCGTTGAAAGGTCCCACACTGAAGCTTTCTTT
once	TRBV5-4	TRBJ2-1	.	CASSLGLAQYERSYNEQFF	TGTGCCAGCAGCTTGGGGCTAGCGCAGTATGAGCGCTCCTACAATGAGCAGTTCTTC
.	TRBV28	TRBJ2-3	.	CASSFPPWGGATDTQYF	TGTGCCAGCAGTTTCCCCCCCTGGGGGGGGGCCACAGATACGCAGTATTTT
.	TRBV5-1	TRBJ2-3	.	CASSTDRSTDTQYF	TGCGCCAGCAGTACAGACAGGTCCACAGATACGCAGTATTTT
.	TRBV18	TRBJ2-3	TRBD1	CASSLKQGAHSDTQYF	TGTGCCAGCTCACTAAAACAGGGGGCGCATTCAGATACGCAGTATTTT
.	TRBV7-2	TRBJ1-1	.	CASSFAGPNTEAFF	TGTGCCAGCAGCTTCGCGGGGCCTAACACTGAAGCTTTCTTT
once	TRBV5-8	TRBJ1-1	.	CASSSPYGTEAFF	TGTGCCAGCAGCTCCCCGTATGGCACTGAAGCTTTCTTT
.	TRBV29-1	TRBJ2-5	.	CSVGHGDAETQYF	TGCAGCGTGGGCCATGGGGATGCAGAGACCCAGTACTTC
few	TRBV2	TRBJ1-2	.	CASSGGEDGYTF	TGTGCCAGCAGTGGGGGGGAGGATGGCTACACCTTC
once	TRBV18	TRBJ2-7	.	CASSPRGQGYEQYF	TGTGCCAGCTCACCACGGGGCCAGGGTTACGAGCAGTACTTC
.	TRBV4-3	TRBJ1-6	.	CASSQEAKNSPLHF	TGCGCCAGCAGCCAAGAGGCTAAAAATTCACCCCTCCACTTT
.	TRBV9	TRBJ1-1	.	CASSQGMNTEAFF	TGTGCCAGCAGTCAAGGAATGAACACTGAAGCTTTCTTT
.	TRBV5-6	TRBJ1-5	.	CASSLAPDQPQHF	TGTGCCAGCAGCTTGGCCCCAGATCAGCCCCAGCATTTT
once	TRBV6-5	TRBJ1-5	TRBD1	CASNLNQGANQPQHF	TGTGCCAGCAACCTGAACCAGGGGGCCAATCAGCCCCAGCATTTT
few	TRBV28	TRBJ1-5	.	CASSFPREGQPQHF	TGTGCCAGCAGTTTCCCCCGGGAGGGCCAGCCCCAGCATTTT
.	TRBV10-3	TRBJ1-6	.	CAINEDNSYNSPLHF	TGTGCCATCAACGAAGACAACTCCTATAATTCACCCCTCCACTTT
.	TRBV7-7	TRBJ2-7	.	CASRTQLGYEQYF	TGTGCTAGCCGAACTCAACTGGGGTACGAGCAGTACTTC
.	TRBV28	TRBJ2-2	TRBD1	CASSLGTGGPGELFF	TGTGCCAGCAGTTTAGGGACAGGGGGACCCGGGGAGCTGTTTTTT
.	TRBV4-1	TRBJ2-7	TRBD2	CASSQEPPPGTSGSVYEQYF	TGCGCCAGCAGCCAAGAGCCCCCCCCCGGCACTAGCGGGAGTGTCTACGAGCAGTACTTC
.	TRBV7-9	TRBJ1-6	.	CASSPRQVINSPLHF	TGTGCCAGCAGCCCCCGACAGGTGATTAATTCACCCCTCCACTTT
once	TRBV19	TRBJ2-1	TRBD2	CASNPTSGSYNEQFF	TGTGCCAGTAACCCGACTAGCGGGTCCTACAATGAGCAGTTCTTC
once	TRBV27	TRBJ2-4	.	CASRGVGSKNIQYF	TGTGCCAGCAGAGGAGTGGGGTCCAAAAACATTCAGTACTTC
few	TRBV6-5	TRBJ2-7	TRBD1	CASSYSTMTGAYEQYF	TGTGCCAGCAGTTACTCGACGATGACAGGGGCCTACGAGCAGTACTTC
.	TRBV6-5	TRBJ1-2	.	CASSNPGRLYGYTF	TGTGCCAGCAGTAATCCGGGACGCCTCTATGGCTACACCTTC
.	TRBV7-9	TRBJ2-1	.	CASSPPPRVF	TGTGCCAGCAGCCCACCTCCAAGGGTCTTC
.	TRBV27	TRBJ1-5	.	CASSLWYGQPQHF	TGTGCCAGCAGTTTGTGGTATGGGCAGCCCCAGCATTTT
.	TRBV19	TRBJ2-2	.	CASSIDLGLGTGELFF	TGTGCCAGTAGTATAGATCTGGGACTGGGGACCGGGGAGCTGTTTTTT
once	TRBV10-2	TRBJ2-5	TRBD2	CATSLLADQETQYF	TGCGCCACCAGCCTCCTAGCGGACCAAGAGACCCAGTACTTC
.	TRBV28	TRBJ1-5	.	CASSLLGQPQHF	TGTGCCAGCAGTTTATTGGGTCAGCCCCAGCATTTT
.	TRBV4-3	TRBJ1-4	.	CASSPPNSIRQVFPPTNEKLFF	TGCGCCAGCAGCCCACCAAATTCGATAAGACAGGTCTTCCCTCCAACTAATGAAAAACTGTTTTTT
.	TRBV5-1	TRBJ1-3	.	CASSWGGGSGNTIYF	TGCGCCAGCAGCTGGGGTGGGGGCTCTGGAAACACCATATATTTT
once	TRBV4-3	TRBJ2-5	TRBD1	CASSHRQGETQYF	TGCGCCAGCAGCCACCGACAGGGCGAGACCCAGTACTTC
once	TRBV5-1	TRBJ2-6	TRBD1	CASSLTGGAGANVLTF	TGCGCCAGCAGCTTAACAGGGGGCGCTGGGGCCAACGTCCTGACTTTC
.	TRBV2	TRBJ2-1	.	CASRSGPNNEQFF	TGTGCCAGCAGATCTGGGCCAAACAATGAGCAGTTCTTC